The next 31 T cell receptor beta chains were all read from a single sample in a study of identical twins. TCRdb reprocessed the 5' RACE reads via MiXCR and lists one record per CDR3 protein. Among a few hundred thousand distinct CDR3 sequences, 9% to 15% were seen once, and the ten largest hold 6% to 9%. The same data also contributed to another study, on yellow fever vaccine responses in identical twins.

The sample taken for sequencing was CD8+ T cells sorted from blood. The receptors shown here come from a woman in her late teens or twenties in good health.

The chain combines TRBV12-3 or TRBV12-4 with TRBJ2-1; 8 bases map to TRBD2. The CDR3 is 14 residues long. Unmatched junction bases numbered 7, after V lost 6 bases and J lost 6 bases. Here the CDR3 DNA reads TGTGCCAGCAGCCGGGAGGGCCTTTTCAATGAGCAGTTCTTC. This encodes CASSREGLFNEQFF.

The gene calls are TRBV20-1 and TRBJ2-1, with 14 bases fitting TRBD2. The J segment lost 4 bases and the V segment lost 0 bases, leaving 11 bases of the junction unmatched. Per the germline V gene, CDR1 is DFQATT and CDR2 is SNEGSKA (reference sequence). The CDR3 consists of 19 residues. CDR3 nucleotide sequence: TGCAGTGCTAGAGACGACACTGGGACTAGCGGGGGCCCATACAATGAGCAGTTCTTC. This codes for CSARDDTGTSGGPYNEQFF.

This clonotype was counted a few times. The rearrangement uses TRBV27 and TRBJ1-1; TRBD1 aligns across 10 bases. CDR3 length: 14 amino acids. With 3 bases clipped from V and 7 bases from J, the junction kept 5 bases outside the gene matches. Per the germline V gene, CDR1 is MNHEY and CDR2 is SMNVEV (reference sequence). CDR3 protein: CASSFEWTGGEAFF. CDR3 sequence (DNA): TGTGCCAGCAGTTTTGAATGGACAGGGGGTGAAGCTTTCTTT.

V gene TRBV27 combines with J gene TRBJ2-3; D remains ambiguous. Trimming removed 5 bases from V and 6 bases from J, with 6 bases in between. The V gene's germline CDR1 is MNHEY and CDR2 SMNVEV (reference sequence). There are 11 residues in the CDR3. CDR3 bases: TGTGCCAGCAGTGCGCGGGATACGCAGTATTTT. Residues: CASSARDTQYF.

J is TRBJ1-2 and V is TRBV9, with D uncertain. The ends were cut back, 3 bases at V and 8 bases at J, with 11 bases in the middle. CDR3 length equals 12 residues. The germline gives CDR1 SGDLS, CDR2 YYNGEE. Here the CDR3 reads CASSGHPVGYTF. The CDR3, as DNA: TGTGCCAGCAGCGGCCACCCTGTCGGCTACACCTTC.

This clonotype was detected a few times. The chain recombines TRBV12-3 or TRBV12-4 with TRBJ2-3; 10 nucleotides agree with TRBD2. V lost 3 bases to trimming and J lost 0 bases; unmatched junction nucleotides: 0. The CDR3 totals 15 residues. The CDR3 protein is CASSFSGGSTDTQYF. The CDR3 bases are TGTGCCAGCAGTTTTAGCGGGGGGAGCACAGATACGCAGTATTTT.

The chain links TRBV12-3 or TRBV12-4 to TRBJ2-1; TRBD2 agrees at 8 bases. This CDR3 spans 17 amino acids. V lost 3 bases and J lost 0; bases outside the gene matches: 7. CDR3: CASSFSLAGGSYNEQFF. CDR3 bases: TGTGCCAGCAGTTTCAGTCTTGCGGGAGGCTCCTACAATGAGCAGTTCTTC.

The V call is TRBV20-1, the J call TRBJ2-3; no clear D gene. CDR1 DFQATT and CDR2 SNEGSKA come from the germline V gene (reference sequence). This CDR3 contains 14 residues. The V end lost 0 bases, the J end lost 3 bases, and 10 bases lay between the germline ends. The CDR3 DNA reads as TGCAGTGCTAGAGATCGGCGTTCTACAGATACGCAGTATTTT. Encoded protein: CSARDRRSTDTQYF.

There are a few counts of this clonotype. The chain carries TRBV20-1 and TRBJ2-1; no firm D call. V gave up 5 bases and J gave up 5 bases, with 7 bases separating them. The CDR3 is 11 residues long. The germline gives CDR1 DFQATT, CDR2 SNEGSKA (reference sequence). CDR3 protein: CSARLDNEQFF. CDR3 nucleotide sequence: TGCAGTGCTCGTCTAGACAATGAGCAGTTCTTC.

This clonotype showed up just a few times. V usage is TRBV5-1 and J usage is TRBJ2-7, with a possible D match to TRBD1 (6 bases). The CDR3 consists of 15 residues. V lost 4 bases and J 1 base, leaving 15 bases between the germline ends. Germline V gene lookup returns CDR1 SGHRS and CDR2 YFSETQ. The CDR3 protein is CASSPTTGLSYEQYF. The CDR3 coding sequence is TGCGCCAGCAGCCCGACGACAGGCCTTTCCTACGAGCAGTACTTC.

This clonotype was recorded a few times. CDR3 residues: CASRREVGNTEAFF. CDR3 bases: TGTGCCAGCAGGAGGGAGGTTGGGAACACTGAAGCTTTCTTT. This chain joins TRBV28 and TRBJ1-1; D uncertain. V was shortened by 6 bases and J by 1 base, with 12 bases between the two germline ends. CDR1 is MDHEN and CDR2 is SYDVKM in the germline V gene. The CDR3 has 14 amino acids. The complete variable domain, with remaining parts taken from reference TRBV28 and TRBJ1-1, reads DVKVTQSSRYLVKRTGEKVFLECVQDMDHENMFWYRQDPGLGLRLIYFSYDVKMKEKGDIPEGYSVSREKKERFSLILESASTNQTSMYLCASRREVGNTEAFFGQGTRLTVV.

This clonotype was picked up a small number of times. This chain joins TRBV27 and TRBJ2-3, with D possibly TRBD2 on 6 matching bases. Per germline, CDR1 MNHEY and CDR2 SMNVEV (reference sequence). The germline V and J ends were trimmed by 6 bases and 7 bases, with 11 bases remaining between them. CDR3 length: 12 amino acids. The CDR3 DNA reads TGTGCCAGCAGCCCTAGCGTTTATACGCAGTATTTT. It encodes CASSPSVYTQYF.

The sample holds many counts of this clonotype. V usage is TRBV6-4 and J usage is TRBJ2-1, with D possibly being TRBD2 (6 bases). Trimming pared 8 bases from V and 7 bases from J, leaving 18 bases between. From germline, CDR1 is MRHNA and CDR2 SNTAGT. The CDR3 extends over 14 amino acids. Here the CDR3 reads CASSEGGEGNEQFF. The CDR3 DNA follows: TGTGCCAGCTCCGAGGGAGGAGAGGGTAATGAGCAGTTCTTC.

This clonotype was counted between two and nine times. The CDR3 region has the DNA TGTGCCAGCAGCGTAGAAGGGCCTGGGCCCTCCTACAATGAGCAGTTCTTC. Amino acids: CASSVEGPGPSYNEQFF. This chain uses TRBV9 with TRBJ2-1; no definite D call. Per germline, CDR1 SGDLS and CDR2 YYNGEE. The V gene lost 0 bases and the J gene lost 0 bases, with 13 bases spanning the gap. The CDR3 loop spans 17 amino acids. The full variable domain, with the rest looked up from reference TRBV9 and TRBJ2-1, is DSGVTQTPKHLITATGQRVTLRCSPRSGDLSVYWYQQSLDQGLQFLIQYYNGEERAKGNILERFSAQQFPDLHSELNLSSLELGDSALYFCASSVEGPGPSYNEQFFGPGTRLTVL.

The chain employs TRBV24-1 and TRBJ2-1; D uncertain. This CDR3 contains 15 residues. Germline lookup yields CDR1 KGHDR and CDR2 SFDVKD. V gave up 3 bases and J gave up 9 bases, with 17 bases separating them. In DNA form, the CDR3 reads TGTGCCACCAGTGATGCCGACTTAGGGCGAGGTGAGCAGTTCTTC. Its protein product is CATSDADLGRGEQFF.

This clonotype was detected only a few times. Here the CDR3 DNA reads TGCAGTGCTAGCCTAGCGGGAGGGCCCTTGGAGGAGACCCAGTACTTC. Protein product: CSASLAGGPLEETQYF. The chain is built from TRBV20-1 and TRBJ2-5; 12 nucleotides align to TRBD2. V was clipped by 3 bases and J by 5 bases; unmatched bases: 10. CDR3 size: 16 residues. Germline V gene sequence: CDR1 DFQATT, CDR2 SNEGSKA (reference sequence).

A few counts support this clonotype. The chain carries TRBV11-2 and TRBJ2-7; a weak D match, TRBD1 (5 bases). Germline V gene sequence: CDR1 SGHAT, CDR2 FQNNGV. CDR3 size: 13 residues. V dropped 3 bases and J dropped 4 bases, with 10 bases sitting between them. DNA of the CDR3: TGTGCCAGCAGCTTGAATGGACATTACGAGCAGTACTTC. This sequence encodes CASSLNGHYEQYF.

V gene TRBV7-8 combines with J gene TRBJ2-3; no firm D call. From germline, CDR1 is SGHVS and CDR2 FQNEAQ. V was cut by 5 bases and J by 2 bases, with 8 bases left in between. The CDR3 is 13 amino acids. The CDR3 sequence is CASSEGDTDTQYF. For the CDR3, the DNA is TGTGCCAGCAGCGAAGGAGACACAGATACGCAGTATTTT.

This clonotype was counted many times. This chain joins TRBV29-1 and TRBJ2-1; D not resolved. Germline V gene lookup returns CDR1 SQVTM and CDR2 ANQGSEA. The CDR3 is 14 residues long. V gave up 4 bases and J gave up 5 bases, with 15 bases separating them. The CDR3 nucleotides read TGCAGCGTTGCCCCCACTAAGGATAACAATGAGCAGTTCTTC. Translated, it gives CSVAPTKDNNEQFF.

The rearrangement joins TRBV24-1 to TRBJ2-2; a possible D gene is TRBD2 (5 bases). This CDR3 comprises 16 residues. From germline, CDR1 is KGHDR and CDR2 SFDVKD. V was cut by 0 bases and J by 6 bases, with 13 bases left in between. DNA for the CDR3: TGTGCCACCAGTGATTTGCCCGGGGTTTTCCCCGGGGAGCTGTTTTTT. It specifies CATSDLPGVFPGELFF.

This clonotype has more than one count but fewer than ten. CDR3 amino acids: CASRIAGGNYEQYF. The CDR3 DNA follows: TGTGCCAGCAGGATAGCGGGAGGGAACTACGAGCAGTACTTC. The V and J genes are TRBV6-1 and TRBJ2-7; 11 bases match TRBD2. The J segment lost 3 bases and the V segment lost 6 bases, leaving 4 bases of the junction unmatched. This CDR3 is built from 14 residues. The V gene's germline CDR1 is MNHNS and CDR2 SASEGT.

The chain joins TRBV28 to TRBJ2-2; the D call may be TRBD1 or TRBD2 (5 bases each). The CDR3 runs to 18 residues. Germline loops: CDR1 MDHEN, CDR2 SYDVKM. V was pared by 7 bases and J by 0 bases, with 21 bases between. The CDR3 loop reads CASTPGTHKHTNTGELFF. The CDR3, as DNA: TGTGCCAGCACCCCCGGGACCCATAAACACACGAACACCGGGGAGCTGTTTTTT. The full variable domain, its missing parts supplied by reference TRBV28 and TRBJ2-2, is DVKVTQSSRYLVKRTGEKVFLECVQDMDHENMFWYRQDPGLGLRLIYFSYDVKMKEKGDIPEGYSVSREKKERFSLILESASTNQTSMYLCASTPGTHKHTNTGELFFGEGSRLTVL.

This chain connects TRBV7-6 to TRBJ2-1; D ambiguous. Between the trimmed V and J ends, which lost 1 base and 0 bases, there was a span of 13 bases. CDR3 size: 17 residues. In germline, CDR1 is SGHVS, CDR2 FNYEAQ. This CDR3 reads CASSLVNGQSSYNEQFF. Written as DNA, the CDR3 is TGTGCCAGCAGCTTAGTTAATGGGCAGAGCTCCTACAATGAGCAGTTCTTC.

The table lists this clonotype with a few counts. The chain combines TRBV14 with TRBJ2-3, with 8 nucleotides matching TRBD2. The junction had 5 bases not matched to a gene; V was cut back by 0 bases and J by 0 bases. CDR3 size: 17 residues. Germline V gene lookup returns CDR1 SGHDN and CDR2 FVKESK. The CDR3 here is CASSQDGLALSTDTQYF. CDR3 sequence (DNA): TGTGCCAGCAGCCAAGACGGACTAGCTCTTAGCACAGATACGCAGTATTTT.

This clonotype was detected only a few times. The rearrangement uses TRBV6-5 and TRBJ2-3; D possibly corresponds to TRBD2 (7 bases). The ends were cut back, 0 bases at V and 2 bases at J, with 21 bases in the middle. The CDR3 extends over 19 amino acids. Germline lookup yields CDR1 MNHEY and CDR2 SVGAGI. The CDR3 bases are TGTGCCAGCAGTTACTCCCCCTGGGTCGGGGGGCCTACCACAGATACGCAGTATTTT. Translation: CASSYSPWVGGPTTDTQYF.

V is TRBV2 and J is TRBJ2-3, with TRBD1 matching 8 bases. CDR3 length: 17 amino acids. The ends lost 4 bases at V and 2 bases at J; junction bases unmatched: 11. CDR1 and CDR2 from the germline V gene are SNHLY and FYNNEI. CDR3: CASSVPGQGSFTDTQYF. In nucleotides, the CDR3 is TGTGCCAGCAGTGTCCCCGGACAGGGATCGTTCACAGATACGCAGTATTTT.

This clonotype was seen a handful of times. The V and J genes are TRBV29-1 and TRBJ2-1, with TRBD2 matching over 9 bases. With V trimmed by 7 bases and J by 9 bases, 16 bases remained unmatched. The germline CDR1 and CDR2 sequences are SQVTM and ANQGSEA. The length of the CDR3 is 15 residues. This chain's CDR3 is CSALRGGSGSFEQFF. The DNA for the CDR3 is TGCAGCGCCTTGAGGGGGGGTAGCGGGAGCTTTGAGCAGTTCTTC.

The rearrangement joins TRBV12-3 or TRBV12-4 to TRBJ2-2; D could derive from TRBD1 or TRBD2 (5 bases each). V gave up 7 bases and J gave up 1 base, with 19 bases separating them. The CDR3 contains 17 residues. DNA of the CDR3: TGTGCCAGCAACTGGGGCAGCGGCGGAGAGAACACCGGGGAGCTGTTTTTT. Translating gives CASNWGSGGENTGELFF.

The chain combines TRBV6-5 with TRBJ2-3; 7 nucleotides line up with TRBD2. Looked up from germline, CDR1 is MNHEY and CDR2 is SVGAGI. The CDR3 sequence is 14 residues long. V trimming: 0 bases; J trimming: 4 bases; junction bases outside the gene matches: 1. The CDR3 DNA sequence: TGTGCCAGCAGTTACTCGGCGGGGGCAGATACGCAGTATTTT. Translated: CASSYSAGADTQYF.

This clonotype was recorded a few times. The V call is TRBV6-4, the J call TRBJ2-6; D gene ambiguous. The CDR3 consists of 16 residues. CDR1 is MRHNA, CDR2 SNTAGT, per germline. With 3 bases removed from V and 1 base from J, the gap between germline ends came to 10 bases. CDR3 protein: CASSEGLGSGANVLTF. The CDR3 DNA sequence: TGTGCCAGCAGTGAAGGTTTGGGATCTGGGGCCAACGTCCTGACTTTC.

The J gene is TRBJ2-1, the V gene TRBV27; the match to TRBD2 covers 9 bases. CDR3 length: 16 amino acids. The V and J ends lost 7 bases and 4 bases, in that order; junction bases with no gene match: 11. Germline values: CDR1 MNHEY, CDR2 SMNVEV (reference sequence). The CDR3 coding sequence is TGTGCCAGCAAGGAGGCGGGGGGGCCAGGTTACAATGAGCAGTTCTTC. This codes for CASKEAGGPGYNEQFF.